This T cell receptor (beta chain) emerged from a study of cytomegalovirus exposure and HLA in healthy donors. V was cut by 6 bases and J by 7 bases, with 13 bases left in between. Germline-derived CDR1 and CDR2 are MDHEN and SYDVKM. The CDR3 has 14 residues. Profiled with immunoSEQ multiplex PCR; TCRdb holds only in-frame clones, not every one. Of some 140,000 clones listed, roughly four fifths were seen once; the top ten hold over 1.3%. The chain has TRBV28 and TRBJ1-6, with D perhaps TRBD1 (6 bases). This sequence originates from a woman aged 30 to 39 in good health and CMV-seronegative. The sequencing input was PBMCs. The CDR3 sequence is CASREGTRNSPLHF. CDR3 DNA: TGTGCCAGCAGGGAAGGGACAAGAAATTCACCCCTCCACTTT.